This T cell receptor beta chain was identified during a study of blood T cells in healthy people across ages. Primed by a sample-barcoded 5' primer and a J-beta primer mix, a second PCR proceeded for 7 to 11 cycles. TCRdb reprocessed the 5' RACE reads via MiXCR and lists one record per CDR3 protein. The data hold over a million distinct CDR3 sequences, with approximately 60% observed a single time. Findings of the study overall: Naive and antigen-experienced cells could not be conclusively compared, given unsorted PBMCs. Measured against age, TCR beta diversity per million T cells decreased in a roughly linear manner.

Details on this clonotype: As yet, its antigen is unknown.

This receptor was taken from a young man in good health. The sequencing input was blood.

CDR3 in DNA: TGTGCCAGCAGCTGGACATCCTACACAGATACGCAGTATTTT. As protein: CASSWTSYTDTQYF. J is TRBJ2-3 and V is TRBV7-2; possible D gene TRBD1, 5 bases. CDR3 length: 14 residues. Germline CDR1 is SGHTA and CDR2 is FQGNSA. Trimming removed 4 bases from V and 2 bases from J, with 10 bases in between.